These 9 T cell receptor beta chains were sequenced from one sample in a study of shared clonotypes between healthy human individuals. Method: immunoSEQ multiplex PCR; TCRdb's copy keeps in-frame clones and lacks some. The sample gives some 1.1 million clones, about 72% of which show up once; 0.89% is in the top ten. The material sequenced was memory CD4+ T cells from PBMCs. Subset specified: CD45RA-negative fraction. These TCRs come from a man between 18 and 29 years old in good health. Some clones in this sample may be carry-over from other donors' samples.

Here the CDR3 DNA reads TGTGCCAGCAGTTACACCGGGAACTCTGGAAACACCATATATTTT. Translating it yields CASSYTGNSGNTIYF. The V call is TRBV6-5, the J call TRBJ1-3; unclear D gene. Germline V gives CDR1 MNHEY, CDR2 SVGAGI. V lost 2 bases to trimming and J lost 0 bases, with 8 bases between them. This CDR3 region has 15 residues.

V and J are TRBV5-1 and TRBJ2-5, with TRBD2 identical over 14 bases. Per the germline V gene, CDR1 is SGHRS and CDR2 is YFSETQ. Germline trimming cut 4 bases from V and 4 bases from J; bases unmatched to any gene: 6. This CDR3 spans 16 amino acids. The CDR3 reads CASSATGTSGGETQYF. CDR3 DNA: TGCGCCAGCAGCGCGACCGGGACTAGCGGGGGAGAGACCCAGTACTTC.

The rearrangement links TRBV6-1 to TRBJ2-7; D is uncertain. Germline-derived CDR1 and CDR2 are MNHNS and SASEGT. With 6 bases removed from V and 6 bases from J, the gap between germline ends came to 15 bases. CDR3 length: 13 amino acids. In nucleotides, the CDR3 is TGTGCCAGCAGAAGCCTTGGAGACTGCGAGCAGTACTTC. Translated: CASRSLGDCEQYF.

The rearrangement links TRBV5-8 to TRBJ2-1; D perhaps matches TRBD2 (7 bases). V lost 4 bases to trimming and J lost 4 bases, with 15 bases between them. Germline V gene sequence: CDR1 SGHTS, CDR2 YDEGEE. This CDR3 is built from 15 residues. The CDR3 bases are TGTGCCAGCAGCCCGCTAGGGGGGGGTTACAATGAGCAGTTCTTC. Amino acid sequence: CASSPLGGGYNEQFF.

This clone was recorded a few times. The chain couples TRBV11-2 to TRBJ2-5; D is unclear. This CDR3 comprises 14 residues. V lost 5 bases to trimming and J lost 1 base, with 11 bases between them. Germline values: CDR1 SGHAT, CDR2 FQNNGV. The CDR3 loop is CASSLGPTQETQYF. Here the CDR3 DNA reads TGTGCCAGCAGCCTAGGACCCACCCAAGAGACCCAGTACTTC.

The J gene is TRBJ1-4, the V gene TRBV4-2; weak D call: TRBD1 (5 bases). The CDR3 has 17 amino acids. Germline V CDR1 and CDR2: LGHNA, YNFKEQ. V was clipped by 0 bases and J by 3 bases, with 14 bases between them. CDR3 nucleotides: TGTGCCAGCAGCCAAGAAGTTACTCGGGGGGCTAATGAAAAACTGTTTTTT. Protein product: CASSQEVTRGANEKLFF.

This clone was seen once. The genes are TRBV7-6 and TRBJ2-3; TRBD1 matches 8 bases. This CDR3 contains 15 residues. Germline CDR1 SGHVS, CDR2 FNYEAQ. J lost 0 bases, V lost 5 bases, and 4 bases had no gene match. In nucleotides, the CDR3 is TGTGCCAGCAGCCCACGGACAGGGAGCACAGATACGCAGTATTTT. This codes for CASSPRTGSTDTQYF.

The chain recombines TRBV5-1 with TRBJ2-5; 10 nucleotides align to TRBD2. Germline V gene data show CDR1 as SGHRS and CDR2 as YFSETQ. V was pared by 4 bases and J by 1 base, with 7 bases of the junction left unmatched. The CDR3 runs 16 residues. The CDR3 sequence: CASSKPGLASQETQYF. CDR3 DNA sequence: TGCGCCAGCAGCAAACCGGGACTAGCGAGCCAAGAGACCCAGTACTTC.

CDR3 amino acids: CASSSPGLAGGLSIYEQYF. CDR3 in DNA: TGTGCCAGCAGCTCCCCGGGACTAGCGGGAGGGTTATCCATCTACGAGCAGTACTTC. The chain couples TRBV7-9 to TRBJ2-7; TRBD2 aligns across 16 bases. CDR3 size: 19 residues. Germline values: CDR1 SEHNR, CDR2 FQNEAQ (reference sequence). J lost 3 bases, V lost 4 bases, and 12 bases had no gene match.